This TCR beta chain was recovered during a study of a mutant IDH1 vaccine in newly diagnosed glioma. Study details: Treated individuals were approximately 62% male and about 38% female, averaging roughly 39 years of age. Former treatment meant radiotherapy, temozolomide, or both; the majority had gotten both.

About this clone itself: As yet, its antigen is unknown.

The time point: week 23, last vaccination. Topical imiquimod was applied with each vaccine dose, which held 300 ug of mutant IDH1 20-mer peptide. Profiled with immunoSEQ multiplex PCR; TCRdb holds only in-frame clones, not every one. The table lists tens of thousands of clones, around 87% of them singletons, with about 1.3% in the top ten. J lost 6 bases, V lost 4 bases, and 4 bases had no gene match. The CDR3 consists of 13 residues. From germline, CDR1 is SQVTM and CDR2 ANQGSEA. The TCR originated in a man aged 40-50 years with glioma. Sequencing was performed on PBMCs, taken from a glioma patient whose treatment included an IDH1 peptide vaccine. The V and J genes are TRBV29-1 and TRBJ2-2; 8 bases are a match to TRBD2. In DNA form, the CDR3 reads TGCAGCGTTGGAAAGCGGGAGCCCGGGGAGCTGTTTTTT. It codes for CSVGKREPGELFF.